This paragraph covers one T cell receptor (beta chain) sequence. Its matching antigen is unknown. This sample was taken from a study of cytomegalovirus exposure and HLA in healthy donors. The study ran its PCR with 60 Vbeta and 13 Jbeta primers. TCRdb's table, derived via immunoSEQ multiplex PCR, lists solely in-frame clones and lacks some. The sample lists roughly 140,000 clones; almost 80% were seen once. The study's findings and limits: When the data were analyzed later, several of the most significant clusters appeared to be linked to common viral pathogens. Certain sequence variants were highly shared and formed a cluster, and this cluster was likely a sequencing artifact.

This clonotype was sampled from a woman aged 25 to 39 in good health and CMV-seronegative. Sequenced input: PBMCs.

The CDR3 loop reads CASRRSQNSPLHF. CDR3 DNA sequence: TGTGCCAGCAGGAGGAGTCAGAATTCACCCCTCCACTTT. The rearrangement links TRBV6-5 to TRBJ1-6; D remains ambiguous. The CDR3 totals 13 residues. Germline assignment: CDR1 MNHEY and CDR2 SVGAGI. V lost 6 bases, J lost 7 bases, and 10 bases lay in between.